Listed here are 9 T cell receptor beta chains from one sample, sequenced in a study of T cells in Graves' hyperthyroidism and ophthalmopathy (dated by TCRdb to the late 2010s). Library generation was performed with multiplex PCR. The instrument given in TCRdb is Illumina HiSeq 2000. The TCR beta CDR3 regions were amplified from RNA transcripts. A first-round RT-PCR of the TCR CDR3 used the HTBI primer set with the Qiagen OneStep RT-PCR kit. Through fastp at Q25 and MiXCR, TCRdb rebuilt clones from the public reads, retaining in-frame beta chains. Entries are consolidated by CDR3 protein sequence, retaining the most common genes and DNA. The sample table lists around 690,000 distinct CDR3 sequences, roughly 20% of them with a count of one. The ten largest account for 34% of the sample. Specimen: blood. Receptors were obtained from a man younger than 40 with Graves' ophthalmopathy.

This clonotype turned up a few times. CDR3 in DNA: TGTGCCAGCAGCTCAAGGACAGGGAGCGACATTCAGTACTTC. It yields the protein CASSSRTGSDIQYF. The chain combines TRBV7-2 with TRBJ2-4, with 8 bases that match TRBD1. V dropped 4 bases and J dropped 8; count of bases not matched to a gene: 7. The V gene's germline CDR1 is SGHTA and CDR2 FQGNSA. The CDR3 loop spans 14 amino acids.

This clonotype was seen many times. The chain recombines TRBV6-1 with TRBJ1-1; possibly TRBD1 for D (5 bases). CDR1 MNHNS and CDR2 SASEGT come from the germline V gene. Trimming took 5 bases from V and 4 from J, leaving 17 bases between them. This CDR3 is built from 15 residues. The CDR3 reads CASSYGPGKRTEAFF. In DNA form, the CDR3 reads TGTGCCAGCAGTTATGGTCCAGGGAAGCGCACTGAAGCTTTCTTT.

The J gene is TRBJ2-2, the V gene TRBV19; TRBD1 is a possible D gene (6 bases). Germline CDR1 LNHDA, CDR2 SQIVND (reference sequence). V shed 7 bases and J shed 5 bases, with 17 bases lying between them. This CDR3 comprises 15 residues. The CDR3 coding sequence is TGTGCCAGTAAGCAGAACAGAGGGGGAACCGGGGAGCTGTTTTTT. Amino acid sequence: CASKQNRGGTGELFF. Combining the CDR3 with reference TRBV19 and TRBJ2-2 gives the whole variable domain DGGITQSPKYLFRKEGQNVTLSCEQNLNHDAMYWYRQDPGQGLRLIYYSQIVNDFQKGDIAEGYSVSREKKESFPLTVTSAQKNPTAFYLCASKQNRGGTGELFFGEGSRLTVL.

This clonotype was seen a few times. The chain combines TRBV7-9 with TRBJ2-4, with unresolved D. Germline CDR1 is SEHNR and CDR2 is FQNEAQ (reference sequence). CDR3 length equals 14 residues. V lost 4 bases to trimming and J lost 3 bases, with 10 bases between them. The CDR3 sequence is CASSYRSGKNIQYF. Here the CDR3 DNA reads TGTGCCAGCAGCTATCGATCGGGCAAAAACATTCAGTACTTC. Together with reference TRBV7-9 and TRBJ2-4, the CDR3 gives the full variable domain: DTGVSQNPRHKITKRGQNVTFRCDPISEHNRLYWYRQTLGQGPEFLTYFQNEAQLEKSRLLSDRFSAERPKGSFSTLEIQRTEQGDSAMYLCASSYRSGKNIQYFGAGTRLSVL.

The V gene is TRBV4-1, the J gene TRBJ2-1, with unresolved D. Looked up from germline, CDR1 is MGHRA and CDR2 is YSYEKL. V was shortened by 3 bases and J by 4 bases, with 19 bases between the two germline ends. The CDR3 sequence is 17 residues long. In DNA form, the CDR3 reads TGCGCCAGCAGCCACCCCGATTATAGTCAGCTATACAATGAGCAGTTCTTC. Protein product: CASSHPDYSQLYNEQFF.

Note on this clonotype: A much larger clone sits a single nucleotide away, making a read error possible. The rearrangement joins TRBV28 to TRBJ1-1, with a tentative D call TRBD1 (6 bases). The germline V gene encodes CDR1 MDHEN and CDR2 SYDVKM. Trimming pared 10 bases from V and 0 bases from J, leaving 24 bases between. This CDR3 is built from 17 residues. CDR3 DNA sequence: TGTGCCATCACTACGGCTGATGGGGGCAGCTTGAACACTGAAGCTTTCTTT. Translating it yields CAITTADGGSLNTEAFF.

This clonotype was detected a few times. The chain employs TRBV29-1 and TRBJ2-1; either TRBD1 or TRBD2 may supply D (6 bases each). The CDR3 has 13 residues. V was trimmed by 7 bases and J by 5 bases, leaving 15 bases between them. The germline V gene encodes CDR1 SQVTM and CDR2 ANQGSEA. As DNA, the CDR3 is TGCAGCGGGTGGGGGGCAATGGACAATGAGCAGTTCTTC. This encodes CSGWGAMDNEQFF.

The rearrangement links TRBV6-2 or TRBV6-3 to TRBJ1-5, with TRBD1 identical over 7 bases. The CDR3 totals 12 residues. Germline CDR1 and CDR2: MNHEY and SVGEGT. V shed 7 bases, J shed 5 bases, and the junction held 2 bases outside the gene matches. Here the CDR3 DNA reads TGTGCCAGCAAGACAGGGTATCAGCCCCAGCATTTT. It codes for CASKTGYQPQHF.

V gene TRBV19 combines with J gene TRBJ2-3, with D uncertain. Trimming cost V 4 bases and J 2 bases, with 7 bases left between them. The CDR3 loop spans 13 amino acids. Germline-derived CDR1 and CDR2 are LNHDA and SQIVND (reference sequence). The CDR3 protein is CASSRRPTDTQYF. DNA for the CDR3: TGTGCCAGTAGTAGGCGACCCACAGATACGCAGTATTTT.